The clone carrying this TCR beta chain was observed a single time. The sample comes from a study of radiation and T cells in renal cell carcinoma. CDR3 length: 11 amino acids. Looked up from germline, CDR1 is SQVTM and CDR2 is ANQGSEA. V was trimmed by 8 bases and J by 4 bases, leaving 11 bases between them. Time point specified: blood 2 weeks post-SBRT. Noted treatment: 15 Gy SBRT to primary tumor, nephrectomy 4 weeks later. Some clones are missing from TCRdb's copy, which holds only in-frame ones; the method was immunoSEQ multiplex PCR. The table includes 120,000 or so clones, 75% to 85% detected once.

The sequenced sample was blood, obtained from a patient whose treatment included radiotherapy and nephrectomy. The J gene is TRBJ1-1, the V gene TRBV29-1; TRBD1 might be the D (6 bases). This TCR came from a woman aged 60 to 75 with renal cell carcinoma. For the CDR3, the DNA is TGCAGCATTGGAGGGGGCACTGAAGCTTTCTTT. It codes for CSIGGGTEAFF.